This TCR beta chain was obtained from a study of cytomegalovirus exposure and HLA in healthy donors. Study results and caveats: Cytomegalovirus association was listed for 150 to 200 TCR beta chains. According to a later analysis, donors in an Asian-associated ancestry cluster reportedly had fewer N-insertions than the approximately 670-donor mean. Later examination showed HLA-associated TCR beta chains had greater clonal expansion than equally common others.

To note about this clone: Its antigen is currently unknown.

The PCR contained 60 Vbeta and 13 Jbeta primers. Only in-frame clones appear in the TCRdb table, and some are missing; sequencing was by immunoSEQ multiplex PCR. There are roughly 150,000 clones in the sample; 65% to 85% occur only once, and roughly 1.2% lies in the top ten. The sequencing input was PBMCs. The TCR sequence derives from a boy aged 2 to 9 in good health and CMV-seronegative.

CDR3 in DNA: TGTGCCAGCAGCTTAGGTGGGGGGTGGAACACTGAAGCTTTCTTT. Its translation is CASSLGGGWNTEAFF. V gene TRBV5-6 combines with J gene TRBJ1-1; TRBD1 is a possible D gene (5 bases). Looked up from germline, CDR1 is SGHDT and CDR2 is YYEEEE. The CDR3 extends over 15 amino acids. Trimming left V 2 bases short and J 1 base short, with 12 bases between.